The TCR beta chain under discussion was sequenced for a study of post-analysis software for immune sequencing data. Study-level information: As for disease course, relapsing-remitting, secondary progressive and progressive-relapsing multiple sclerosis were all included.

Unique molecular identifiers featured in each of the TCR beta cDNA libraries. There were about 1 to 10 million T cells, and about 540,000 cDNA molecules came from them. TCRdb fed the PCR reads into MiXCR, producing one record per CDR3 protein. Of fewer than 850,000 distinct CDR3 sequences listed, around 45% are singletons. Study-wide findings and caveats: Samples prepared in the same batch strongly co-clustered by F measure. Versus controls, multiple sclerosis patients showed significantly lower diversity (normalized Chao1). Four to six TRBV segments were significantly more frequent in patients than in controls. TRBV5-6, TRBV5-1 and TRBV20-1 were among these segments.

The ends lost 0 bases at V and 6 bases at J; junction bases unmatched: 7. Per the germline V gene, CDR1 is SQVTM and CDR2 is ANQGSEA. The CDR3 has 15 amino acids. Only a few counts were recorded for this clonotype. No antigen is known for it. The chain joins TRBV29-1 to TRBJ2-1; 8 bases are shared with TRBD2. This clonotype was sampled from a girl aged 10 to 17 with multiple sclerosis. Sample: blood. The CDR3 is CSVEEGAGASNEQFF. The DNA of the CDR3 is TGCAGCGTTGAAGAGGGAGCGGGAGCGTCCAATGAGCAGTTCTTC.